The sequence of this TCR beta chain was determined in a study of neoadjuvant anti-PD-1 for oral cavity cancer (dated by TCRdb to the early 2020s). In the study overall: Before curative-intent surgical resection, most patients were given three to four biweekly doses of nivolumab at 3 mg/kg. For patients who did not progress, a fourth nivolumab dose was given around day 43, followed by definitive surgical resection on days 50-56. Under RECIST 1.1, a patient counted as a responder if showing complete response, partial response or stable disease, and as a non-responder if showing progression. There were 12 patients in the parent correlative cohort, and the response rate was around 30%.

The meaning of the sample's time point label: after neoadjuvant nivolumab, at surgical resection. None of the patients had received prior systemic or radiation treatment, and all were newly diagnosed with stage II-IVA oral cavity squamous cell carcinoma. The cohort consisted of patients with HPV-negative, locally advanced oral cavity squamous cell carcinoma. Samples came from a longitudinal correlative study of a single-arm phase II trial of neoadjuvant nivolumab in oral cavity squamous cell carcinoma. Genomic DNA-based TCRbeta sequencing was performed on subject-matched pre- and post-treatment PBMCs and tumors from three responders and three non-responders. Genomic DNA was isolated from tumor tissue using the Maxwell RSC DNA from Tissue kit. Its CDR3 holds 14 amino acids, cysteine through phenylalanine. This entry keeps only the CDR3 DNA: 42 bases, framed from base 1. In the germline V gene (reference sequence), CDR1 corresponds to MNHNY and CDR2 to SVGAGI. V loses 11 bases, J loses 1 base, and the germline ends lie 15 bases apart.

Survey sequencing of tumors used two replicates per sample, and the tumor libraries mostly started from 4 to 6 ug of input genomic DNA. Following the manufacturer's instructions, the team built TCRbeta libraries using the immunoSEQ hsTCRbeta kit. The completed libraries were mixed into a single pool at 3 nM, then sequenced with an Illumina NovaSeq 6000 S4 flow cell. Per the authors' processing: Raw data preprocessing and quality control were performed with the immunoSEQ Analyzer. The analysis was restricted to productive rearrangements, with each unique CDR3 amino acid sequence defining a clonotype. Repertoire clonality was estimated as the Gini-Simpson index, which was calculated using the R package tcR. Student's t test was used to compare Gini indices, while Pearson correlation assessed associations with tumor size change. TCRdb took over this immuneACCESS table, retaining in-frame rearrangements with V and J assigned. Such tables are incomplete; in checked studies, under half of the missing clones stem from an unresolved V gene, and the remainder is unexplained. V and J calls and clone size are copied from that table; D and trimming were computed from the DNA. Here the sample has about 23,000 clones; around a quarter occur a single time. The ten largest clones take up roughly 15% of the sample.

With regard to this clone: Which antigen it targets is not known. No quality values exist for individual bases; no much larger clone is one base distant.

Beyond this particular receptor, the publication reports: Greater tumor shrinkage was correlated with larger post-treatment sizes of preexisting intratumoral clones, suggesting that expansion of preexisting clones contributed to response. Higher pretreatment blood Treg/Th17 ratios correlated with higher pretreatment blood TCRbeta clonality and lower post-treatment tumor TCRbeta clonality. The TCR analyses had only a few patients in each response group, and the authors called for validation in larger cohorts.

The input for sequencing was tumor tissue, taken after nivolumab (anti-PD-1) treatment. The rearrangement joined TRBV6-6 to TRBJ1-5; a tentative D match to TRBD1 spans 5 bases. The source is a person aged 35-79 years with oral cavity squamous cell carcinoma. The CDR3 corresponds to CACTGGRSNQPQHF. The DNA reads TGTGCCTGCACGGGGGGAAGGAGCAATCAGCCCCAGCATTTT.